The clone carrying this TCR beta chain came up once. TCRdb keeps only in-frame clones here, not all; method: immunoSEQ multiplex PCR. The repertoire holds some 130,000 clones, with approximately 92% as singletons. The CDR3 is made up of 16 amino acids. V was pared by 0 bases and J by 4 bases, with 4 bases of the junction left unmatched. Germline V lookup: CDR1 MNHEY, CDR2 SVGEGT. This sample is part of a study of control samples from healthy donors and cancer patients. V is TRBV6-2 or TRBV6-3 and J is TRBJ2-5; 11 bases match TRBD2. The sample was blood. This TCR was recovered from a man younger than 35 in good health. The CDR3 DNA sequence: TGTGCCAGCAGTTACTCGATAGCGGGGGGGCCAGAGACCCAGTACTTC. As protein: CASSYSIAGGPETQYF.